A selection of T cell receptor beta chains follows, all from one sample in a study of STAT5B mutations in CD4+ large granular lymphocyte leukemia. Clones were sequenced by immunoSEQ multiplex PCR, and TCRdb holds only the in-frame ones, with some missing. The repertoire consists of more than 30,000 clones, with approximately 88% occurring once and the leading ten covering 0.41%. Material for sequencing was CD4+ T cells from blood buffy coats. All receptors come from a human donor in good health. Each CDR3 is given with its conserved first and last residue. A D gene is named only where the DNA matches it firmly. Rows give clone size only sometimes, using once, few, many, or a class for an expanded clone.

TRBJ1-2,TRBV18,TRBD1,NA,TGTGCCAGCTCACCACCGGGACAGGCCTATGGCTACACCTTC,CASSPPGQAYGYTF
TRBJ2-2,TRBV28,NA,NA,TGTGCCAGCAGTACGCGGGACAGCCCGAACACCGGGGAGCTGTTTTTT,CASSTRDSPNTGELFF
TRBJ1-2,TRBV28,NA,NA,TGTGCCAGCAGTTTATCGGAGGGTATGGGCTATGGCTACACCTTC,CASSLSEGMGYGYTF
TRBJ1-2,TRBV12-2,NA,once,TGTGCAAGTCGCTTAGGGGACAGAAACTATGGCTACACCTTC,CASRLGDRNYGYTF
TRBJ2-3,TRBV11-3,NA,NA,TGTGCCAGCAGCTCCCCAGACACAGATACGCAGTATTTT,CASSSPDTDTQYF
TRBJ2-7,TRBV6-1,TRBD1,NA,TGTGCCAGCAGTACAGGGGCAACGTGGGCCGAGCAGTACTTC,CASSTGATWAEQYF
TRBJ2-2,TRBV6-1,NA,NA,TGTGCCAGCAGTACACGGACAGAGGGCAGGGAGCTGTTTTTT,CASSTRTEGRELFF
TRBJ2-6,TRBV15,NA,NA,TGTGCCACCAGCACGCTCGGGACCTCTGGGGCCAACGTCCTGACTTTC,CATSTLGTSGANVLTF
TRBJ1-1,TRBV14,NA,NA,TGTGCCAGCAGCCCCCTTGAGTGGGGCCCGAAGACTGAAGCTTTCTTT,CASSPLEWGPKTEAFF
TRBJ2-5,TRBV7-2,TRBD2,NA,TGTGCCAGCAGTCGGGCTAGCGGGACTGAGACCCAGTACTTC,CASSRASGTETQYF
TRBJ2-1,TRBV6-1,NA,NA,TGTGCCAGCAGTGAAGTAGGGGATACAATCGAGCAGTTCTTC,CASSEVGDTIEQFF
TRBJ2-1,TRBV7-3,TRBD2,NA,TGTGCCAGCAGCTTAATCCTAGCGGGAGGGCCTGGTTTAGACAATGAGCAGTTCTTC,CASSLILAGGPGLDNEQFF
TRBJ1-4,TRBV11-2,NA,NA,TGTGCCAGCAGGACGGGGGTAGGGGAAAAACTGTTTTTT,CASRTGVGEKLFF
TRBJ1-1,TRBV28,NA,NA,TGTGCCAGCAGCTTCAGAAGGAACACTGAAGCTTTCTTT,CASSFRRNTEAFF
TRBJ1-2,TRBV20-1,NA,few,TGCAGTGCTACTGGCTACACCTTC,CSATGYTF
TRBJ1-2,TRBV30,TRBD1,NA,TGTGCCTGCACAGGGGCAAATAACTATGGCTACACCTTC,CACTGANNYGYTF
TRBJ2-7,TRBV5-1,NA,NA,TGCGCCAGCAGCGCCCCCAATTACAGCGGTAGCTCCTACGAGCAATACTTC,CASSAPNYSGSSYEQYF
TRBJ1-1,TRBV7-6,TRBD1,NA,TGTGCCAGCAGCCCGCAACAGGGGACCACTGAAGCTTTCTTT,CASSPQQGTTEAFF
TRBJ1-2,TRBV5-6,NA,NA,TGTGCCAGCAGTTCCTGGGGGGCTAACTATGGCTACACCTTC,CASSSWGANYGYTF
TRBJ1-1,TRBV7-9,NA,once,TGTGCCAGCAGCTCAATGGGGTTCACTGAAGCTTTCTTT,CASSSMGFTEAFF
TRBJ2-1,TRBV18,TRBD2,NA,TGTGCCAGCTCTCCCGGGACTAGCGGGAAGTCGGAGCAGTTCTTC,CASSPGTSGKSEQFF
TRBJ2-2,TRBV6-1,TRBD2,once,TGTGCCAGCAGTGAAGTCCCTCCGACTAGCGGGAGGGGCACCGGGGAGCTGTTTTTT,CASSEVPPTSGRGTGELFF
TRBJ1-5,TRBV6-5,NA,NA,TGTGCCAGCAGTTACGCGGGCGGGGACGGTCAGCCCCAGCATTTT,CASSYAGGDGQPQHF
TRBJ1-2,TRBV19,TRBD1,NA,TGTGCCAGTAGTATTCAGACGGGACAGGGAACTAACTATGGCTACACCTTC,CASSIQTGQGTNYGYTF
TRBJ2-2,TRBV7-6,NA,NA,TGTGCCAGCAGCTTAGCGGTAGGGAACACCGGGGAGCTGTTTTTT,CASSLAVGNTGELFF
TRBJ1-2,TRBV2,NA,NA,TGTGCCAGCAGTGTGGGCGGCAACTATGGCTACACCTTC,CASSVGGNYGYTF
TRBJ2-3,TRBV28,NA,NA,TGTGCCAGCATCATGGGGGGACATCCAATAGATACGCAGTATTTT,CASIMGGHPIDTQYF
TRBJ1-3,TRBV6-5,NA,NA,TGTGCCAGCAGGGGCGGCTCTGGAAACACCATATATTTT,CASRGGSGNTIYF
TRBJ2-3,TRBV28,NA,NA,TGTGCCAGCAGTTTGACTAGAAGTCGAGATACGCAGTATTTT,CASSLTRSRDTQYF
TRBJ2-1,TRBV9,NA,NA,TGTGCCAGCAGCGTAGACAGCGGCGACTACAATGAGCAGTTCTTC,CASSVDSGDYNEQFF
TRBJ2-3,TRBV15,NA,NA,TGTGCCACCAGCAGAGTTTCTAATACGCAGTATTTT,CATSRVSNTQYF
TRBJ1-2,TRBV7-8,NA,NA,TGTGCCAGCAGCTCATATGTTAGGTCAGAGGATGGCTACACCTTC,CASSSYVRSEDGYTF
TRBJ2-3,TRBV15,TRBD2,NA,TGTGCCACCAGCAGGGGATACATAGCGGGGATTACAGATACGCAGTATTTT,CATSRGYIAGITDTQYF
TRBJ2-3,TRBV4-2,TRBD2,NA,TGTGCCAGCAGCCAGGGGATCGGGGGGGATAGCACAGATACGCAGTATTTT,CASSQGIGGDSTDTQYF
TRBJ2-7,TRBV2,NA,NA,TGTGCCAGCCGGGCAGACCCACCCCCGGACGAGCAGTACTTC,CASRADPPPDEQYF
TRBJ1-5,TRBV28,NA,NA,TGTGCCAGCAGTCTAGGGACATGGGGCAATCAGCCCCAGCATTTT,CASSLGTWGNQPQHF
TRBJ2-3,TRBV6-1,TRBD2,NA,TGTGCCAGCAGTGTAGCCAGCGGGGAGGGTTCGAATACGCAGTATTTT,CASSVASGEGSNTQYF
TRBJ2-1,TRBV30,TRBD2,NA,TGTGCCTACAGACTAGCGGGCAGCGGGGAGCAGTTCTTC,CAYRLAGSGEQFF
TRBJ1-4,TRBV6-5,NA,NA,TGTGCCAGCAGTTACTCGCCGACAGGAGGAGAAAAACTGTTTTTT,CASSYSPTGGEKLFF
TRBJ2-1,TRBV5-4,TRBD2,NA,TGTGCCAGCAGCGGGGGACTAGCGGAGTACAATGAGCAGTTCTTC,CASSGGLAEYNEQFF
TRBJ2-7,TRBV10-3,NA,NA,TGTGCCATCAGTGTGGGGAAGGACGAGGAGCAGTACTTC,CAISVGKDEEQYF
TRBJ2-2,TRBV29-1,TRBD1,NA,TGCAGCGCGCAGACAGGGGGCGGATACACCGGGGAGCTGTTTTTT,CSAQTGGGYTGELFF
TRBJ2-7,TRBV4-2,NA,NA,TGTGCCAGCAGCCAAGATTCGGGGGATAGCGGACCACGAACCTACGAGCAGTACTTC,CASSQDSGDSGPRTYEQYF
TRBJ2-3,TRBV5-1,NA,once,TGCGCCAGCAACTACGGTGGGTCAGATACGCAGTATTTT,CASNYGGSDTQYF
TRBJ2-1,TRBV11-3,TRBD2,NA,TGTGCCAGCAGTCACTCGCGGGCGGGAGGGGATGAGCAGTTCTTC,CASSHSRAGGDEQFF
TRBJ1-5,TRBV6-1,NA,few,TGTGCCAGCAGTGGGTGGGGGGCAGGAGGTGATCAGCCCCAGCATTTT,CASSGWGAGGDQPQHF
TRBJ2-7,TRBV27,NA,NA,TGTGCCAGCAGTTTAAAGGGCCACCCGGGGTACGAGCAGTACTTC,CASSLKGHPGYEQYF
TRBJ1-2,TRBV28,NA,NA,TGTGCCAGCTTGGTGGCAGGGTATGGCTACACCTTC,CASLVAGYGYTF
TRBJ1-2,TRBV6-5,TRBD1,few,TGTGCCAGCAGGCCAGGGGGGGCATCTGGCTACACCTTC,CASRPGGASGYTF
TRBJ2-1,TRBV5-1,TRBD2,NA,TGCGCCAGCAGAAGACTAGCGGGAGAGGTTGAGCAGTTCTTC,CASRRLAGEVEQFF
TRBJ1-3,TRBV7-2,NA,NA,TGTGCCAGCAGCCGCGGCAAAGCTGGAAACACCATATATTTT,CASSRGKAGNTIYF
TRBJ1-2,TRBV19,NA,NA,TGTGCCAGTAGTATGAGGACAGAACTCTATGGCTACACCTTC,CASSMRTELYGYTF
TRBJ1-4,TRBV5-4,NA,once,TGTGCCAGCAGCTTGAAGGGTGCGAGTAATGAAAAACTGTTTTTT,CASSLKGASNEKLFF
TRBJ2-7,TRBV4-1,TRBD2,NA,TGCGCCAGCAGCCAACCGGGACTAGCGGGACGCTACGAGCAGTACTTC,CASSQPGLAGRYEQYF